Reported below is one T cell receptor (beta chain). Its antigen has not been determined. Germline is not matched at one junction end, which may reflect a read error. Taken from the germline V gene (reference sequence), the CDR1 and CDR2 loops are PRHDT and FYEKMQ. Counted from cysteine to phenylalanine, this CDR3 has 12 amino acids. The entry retains the CDR3 DNA only, 36 bases that are in frame from base 1. The sample comes from a study of OX40 agonist ivuxolimab in advanced cancers. With respect to the entire study: Ivuxolimab was a fully human IgG2 agonistic monoclonal antibody targeting the costimulatory receptor OX40 (CD134). Of the approximately 50 patients in dose escalation, around 20 had hepatocellular carcinoma, around 15 had melanoma, 9 had renal cell carcinoma and 9 had head and neck cancer. Intravenous ivuxolimab was administered to patients every 2 weeks at six dose levels: 0.01, 0.1, 0.3, 1.5, 3 and 10 mg/kg. Peripheral TCRbeta sequencing was intended to test whether TCR sequence diversity was altered and clonal T-cell expansion was caused by ivuxolimab. Three dose-escalation patients achieved partial responses, one with hepatocellular carcinoma and two with cutaneous melanoma. The dose-escalation cohort was roughly 87% male with a mean age of approximately 60 years, ranging from roughly 20 to 80. The paper covers the monotherapy dose-escalation part of the phase I ivuxolimab trial, which included N ≈ 50 patients. Patients were allowed to have had prior anti-PD-1, anti-PD-L1 or anti-CTLA-4 therapy, and 40% of the dose-escalation patients had previously received checkpoint inhibitors.

Genomic DNA was isolated from the sorted cells so that the TCRbeta CDR3 region could be sequenced. TCRbeta CDR3 regions were sequenced using the immunoSEQ Assay. Here the immuneACCESS table is served through TCRdb, limited to in-frame sequences with V and J called. Missing clones are a known gap in these copies; in checked studies unresolved V genes cover under half, and the rest lacks a known reason. The sample records 35,000 to 45,000 clones, 70% to 90% of which are singletons. The ten biggest clones cover roughly a sixth of the sample. The paper's findings and limits, for the study overall: Low levels of normalized T-cell clonal expansion were also shown by some nonresponding patients. The antigen specificity of the clonally expanded peripheral T cells was not determined. In the 0.1-3.0 mg/kg groups, partial responders had among the lowest normalized peripheral clonal expansion, particularly in CD8+ T cells. At doses from 0.1 to 3.0 mg/kg, clonal expansion was seen in both CD4+ and CD8+ blood T cells between baseline and week 6. After ivuxolimab, CD8+ T cells had more expanded clones than CD4+ T cells on average.

Patients with autoimmune disease history or receiving systemic immunosuppression were excluded from the trial. Peripheral blood for TCR sequencing was collected from all dose cohorts at baseline, on cycle 4 day 1, and on cycle 7 day 1. Samples were obtained from an open-label, multicenter, first-in-human phase I dose-escalation trial of ivuxolimab. Adults with locally advanced or metastatic melanoma, renal cell carcinoma, hepatocellular carcinoma or head and neck squamous cell carcinoma were enrolled in the trial. Before TCR sequencing, CD4+ T cells and CD8+ T cells from peripheral blood were sorted into separate populations.

The sequencing here drew on CD4+ or CD8+ T cells sorted from blood, taken in a trial of the OX40 agonist ivuxolimab. This chain is built from TRBV13 and TRBJ1-2; D gene: possibly TRBD1, on 5 matching bases. The TCR sequence derives from an adult with an advanced solid tumor such as melanoma, head and neck, liver or kidney cancer. The bases are TGTGCCAGCAGTTATTTAGGGGCGGAGTTGGACTTC. This translates into CASSYLGAELDF.